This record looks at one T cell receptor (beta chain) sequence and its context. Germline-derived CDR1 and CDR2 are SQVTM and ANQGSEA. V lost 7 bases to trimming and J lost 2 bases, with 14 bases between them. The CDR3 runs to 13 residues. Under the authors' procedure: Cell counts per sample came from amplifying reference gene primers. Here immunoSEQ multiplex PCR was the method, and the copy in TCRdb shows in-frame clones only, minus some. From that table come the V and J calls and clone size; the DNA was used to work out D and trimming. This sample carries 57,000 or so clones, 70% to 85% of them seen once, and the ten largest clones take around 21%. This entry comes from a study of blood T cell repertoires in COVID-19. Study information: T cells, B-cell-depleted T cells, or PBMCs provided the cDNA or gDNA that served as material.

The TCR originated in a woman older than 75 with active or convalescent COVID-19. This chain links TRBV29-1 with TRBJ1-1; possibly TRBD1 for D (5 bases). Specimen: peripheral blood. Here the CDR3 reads CSATKQGNTEAFF. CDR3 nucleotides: TGCAGCGCAACCAAGCAGGGAAACACTGAAGCTTTCTTT. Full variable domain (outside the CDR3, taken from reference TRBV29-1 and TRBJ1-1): SAVISQKPSRDICQRGTSLTIQCQVDSQVTMMFWYRQQPGQSLTLIATANQGSEATYESGFVIDKFPISRPNLTFSTLTVSNMSPEDSSIYLCSATKQGNTEAFFGQGTRLTVV.